This T cell receptor beta chain derives from a study of blood T cell repertoires in COVID-19. Study as a whole: The cDNA or gDNA used as material had been derived from T cells, B-cell-depleted T cells, or PBMCs.

TCRdb keeps only in-frame clones here, not all; method: immunoSEQ multiplex PCR. Altogether approximately 210,000 clones are present, around four fifths being singletons, with the ten largest covering roughly a tenth. Germline V gives CDR1 SGHRS, CDR2 YFSETQ. The V end was cut by 4 bases, the J end by 1 base, with 5 bases between. The CDR3 spans 12 residues. This chain uses TRBV5-1 with TRBJ1-2, with D hard to call. What was sequenced was peripheral blood. This receptor was identified in a woman aged 80 or older with COVID-19, enrolled during active disease. The CDR3 spells CASSEDNYGYTF. CDR3 DNA sequence: TGCGCCAGCAGCGAGGATAACTATGGCTACACCTTC.